The rows below give T cell receptor beta chains drawn from one sample of a study of T cell responses to AZD1222 COVID-19 vaccine. Sequencing used immunoSEQ multiplex PCR; TCRdb keeps in-frame clones, though not all of them. The table has around 94,000 clones, approximately 90% seen once. Sequencing was performed on peripheral blood, taken on day 0 of AZD1222 vaccination. Receptor source: an adult in good health. The CDR3 runs from the conserved cysteine through the conserved F or W. D genes are given only for firm matches. Clone sizes are given selectively: once, few, many, or a class where the clone is expanded.

j_call	v_call	d_call	clone_size	cdr3_nt	cdr3_aa
TRBJ1-3	TRBV29-1	NA	NA	TGCAGCGTTGGGGGGACCAGCTCTGGAAACACCATATATTTT	CSVGGTSSGNTIYF
TRBJ2-1	TRBV5-6	TRBD2	few	TGTGCCAGCAGTCGTAGCGGGGGCCAATACAATGAGCAGTTCTTC	CASSRSGGQYNEQFF
TRBJ2-7	TRBV6-5	NA	NA	TGTGCCAGCAGCCATAACTCCTACGAGCAGTACTTC	CASSHNSYEQYF
TRBJ2-1	TRBV6-1	TRBD2	once	TGTGCCAGCAGTGAAGATCGACTAGCGGGGGGGCCTCCGTTCTTC	CASSEDRLAGGPPFF
TRBJ2-7	TRBV5-1	NA	NA	TGCGCCAGCAGCCGGGGACCGTGGGACGAGCAGTACTTC	CASSRGPWDEQYF
TRBJ2-1	TRBV2	TRBD2	NA	TGTGCCAGCAGTGGTGGGCCGGGACTAGGTCAGTTCTTC	CASSGGPGLGQFF
TRBJ2-5	TRBV18	NA	NA	TGTGCCAGCTCCCCGGACAGTCCGCCGGGGGAGACCCAGTACTTC	CASSPDSPPGETQYF
TRBJ1-1	TRBV5-4	NA	NA	TGTGCCAGCAGCTTGGCTGGAAACCGCCCTGAAGCTTTCTTT	CASSLAGNRPEAFF
TRBJ1-1	TRBV5-5	NA	NA	TGTGCCAGCAGCTTGGGACAGAAGAACACTGAAGCTTTCTTT	CASSLGQKNTEAFF
TRBJ1-1	TRBV7-8	NA	once	TGTGCCAGCAGCTTAGTTTGGGGCACTGAAGCTTTCTTT	CASSLVWGTEAFF
TRBJ1-4	TRBV28	NA	few	TGTGCCAGCAGTTTGAATCAGGGGCTTGAAAAACTGTTTTTT	CASSLNQGLEKLFF
TRBJ1-1	TRBV6-2/TRBV6-3	TRBD1	once	TGTGCCAGCAGTTACGGGACAGGGGGCACTGAAGCTTTCTTT	CASSYGTGGTEAFF
TRBJ2-2	TRBV18	NA	NA	TGTGCCAGCTCACCACCGGTAGGGAACACCGGGGAGCTGTTTTTT	CASSPPVGNTGELFF
TRBJ1-2	TRBV19	NA	NA	TGTGCCAGTAGTCCGCAGGCAGGGTCTTATGGCTACACCTTC	CASSPQAGSYGYTF
TRBJ2-7	TRBV6-2/TRBV6-3	NA	NA	TGTGCCAGCAGTTACTCTGGGCGTTCGGTTTACTACGAGCAGTACTTC	CASSYSGRSVYYEQYF
TRBJ1-2	TRBV10-3	NA	NA	TGTGCCATCAGTGAGCGAGGGGATGGCTACACCTTC	CAISERGDGYTF
TRBJ2-7	TRBV5-5	TRBD1	NA	TGTGCCAGCAGGTTGGGACAGGATAGCTCCTACGAGCAGTACTTC	CASRLGQDSSYEQYF
TRBJ2-5	TRBV7-9	NA	NA	TGTGCCAGCAGCTTAGCAAGCAGGACATACAAAGAGACCCAGTACTTC	CASSLASRTYKETQYF
TRBJ2-7	TRBV6-5	NA	NA	TGTGCCAGCAGAGATTCCCTAACTAGCTACGAGCAGTACTTC	CASRDSLTSYEQYF
TRBJ2-2	TRBV13	NA	once	TGTGCCAGCAGCCGCTTTTGGGGCTCGTCCACCGGGGAGCTGTTTTTT	CASSRFWGSSTGELFF
TRBJ2-7	TRBV2	TRBD1	NA	TGTGCCAGCACCCTGGGACAGGAGCCCTACGAGCAGTACTTC	CASTLGQEPYEQYF
TRBJ1-2	TRBV24-1	NA	NA	TGTGCCACCAGTGATCACAGGGATGGCTACACCTTC	CATSDHRDGYTF
TRBJ1-2	TRBV3-1/TRBV3-2	NA	NA	TGTGCCAGCAGCCACGACAGCTATGGCTACACCTTC	CASSHDSYGYTF
TRBJ1-4	TRBV28	NA	few	TGTGCCAGCAGCCAAGGCAGGGTGGCTAATGAAAAACTGTTTTTT	CASSQGRVANEKLFF
TRBJ2-3	TRBV28	NA	few	TGTGCCAGCAAGAGTCCCGGCACAGATACGCAGTATTTT	CASKSPGTDTQYF
TRBJ2-3	TRBV28	NA	NA	TGTGCCAGCAGTTCAGAGCGGAGCGGCGCAGATACGCAGTATTTT	CASSSERSGADTQYF
TRBJ1-5	TRBV5-5	NA	NA	TGTGCCAGCAGCTTGGAATCGGCTTATCAGCCCCAGCATTTT	CASSLESAYQPQHF
TRBJ1-2	TRBV5-4	NA	few	TGTGCCAGCAGCTTTATCCGGGGGCGCAGGTATGGCTACACCTTC	CASSFIRGRRYGYTF
TRBJ1-3	TRBV6-5	NA	NA	TGTGCCAGCAGTTCACCAGGACGGGGGTATGGAAACACCATATATTTT	CASSSPGRGYGNTIYF
TRBJ1-2	TRBV28	NA	NA	TGTGCCAGCAGTTTACCTATCCCGGACAGTGGCTACACCTTC	CASSLPIPDSGYTF
TRBJ1-1	TRBV7-9	NA	NA	TGTGCCAGCAGCTTAGAACAGGGTATGGCCACTGAAGCTTTCTTT	CASSLEQGMATEAFF
TRBJ2-1	TRBV19	NA	NA	TGTGCCAGTAGTATAGCCGGATACAATGAGCAGTTCTTC	CASSIAGYNEQFF
TRBJ2-3	TRBV5-1	NA	NA	TGCGCCAGCAGCTTAGGGGCACTTCCAGATACGCAGTATTTT	CASSLGALPDTQYF
TRBJ2-6	TRBV4-1	TRBD1	once	TGCGCCAGCAGCCAGCAGGGGGCTAGTGCCAACGTCCTGACTTTC	CASSQQGASANVLTF
TRBJ1-5	TRBV10-3	NA	NA	TGTGCCATCAAGAATGACAGACCCAATCAGCCCCAGCATTTT	CAIKNDRPNQPQHF
TRBJ1-1	TRBV21-1	NA	NA	TGTGCCAGCAGCCCGAGGCGGGACACTGAAGCTTTCTTT	CASSPRRDTEAFF
TRBJ1-4	TRBV30	NA	NA	TGTGCCTGGAGTGTATCTGCAGGGATTAATGAAAAACTGTTTTTT	CAWSVSAGINEKLFF
TRBJ2-7	TRBV7-2	TRBD2	NA	TGTGCCAGCAGCTTAAACGGACTAGCTCAAGAGCAGTACTTC	CASSLNGLAQEQYF
TRBJ2-5	TRBV6-1	TRBD1	NA	TGTGCCAGCAGTGAAGGGACAGGGGGCCGAAAAGAGACCCAGTACTTC	CASSEGTGGRKETQYF
TRBJ1-4	TRBV28	NA	NA	TGTGCCAGCGCCCGAGGTTTCACTAATGAAAAACTGTTTTTT	CASARGFTNEKLFF
TRBJ1-6	TRBV19	NA	NA	TGTGCCAGTAGTCTGATCGGGAATTCACCCCTCCACTTT	CASSLIGNSPLHF
TRBJ2-3	TRBV5-1	TRBD2	NA	TGCGCCAGCAGCTTGGGCGGGGGGGCGTGGACAGATACGCAGTATTTT	CASSLGGGAWTDTQYF
TRBJ2-5	TRBV4-1	TRBD2	once	TGCGCCAGCAGCCAGGGCCAAGGTAGCGGGGCATGGGAGACCCAGTACTTC	CASSQGQGSGAWETQYF
TRBJ2-1	TRBV7-3	NA	NA	TGTGCCAGCAGCTTAATGTTCAGCAGCTCCTACAATGAGCAGTTCTTC	CASSLMFSSSYNEQFF
TRBJ1-1	TRBV9	NA	NA	TGTGCCAGCAGCGTAGATGACGGGAACACTGAAGCTTTCTTT	CASSVDDGNTEAFF
TRBJ2-2	TRBV5-1	NA	NA	TGCGCCAGCAGCTTGGGAGGGGTGAACACCGGGGAGCTGTTTTTT	CASSLGGVNTGELFF
TRBJ2-7	TRBV27	TRBD2	NA	TGTGCCAGCAGCCTCACGGGGGGGGCCTACGAGCAGTACTTC	CASSLTGGAYEQYF
TRBJ2-7	TRBV7-2	TRBD2	NA	TGTGCCAGCAGCTTATGGTCTAGCGGGGGGGTGGCACCCGAGCAGTACTTC	CASSLWSSGGVAPEQYF
TRBJ1-2	TRBV7-2	NA	few	TGTGCCAGCAGCCCTTACCACGGGGGCTATGGCTACACCTTC	CASSPYHGGYGYTF
TRBJ1-1	TRBV5-1	NA	NA	TGCGCCAGCAGCTTGGACGGACGCACGAACACTGAAGCTTTCTTT	CASSLDGRTNTEAFF
TRBJ2-3	TRBV7-8	TRBD2	NA	TGTGCCAGCAGCTTAGGAGCGGGGGGCCAGACGCAGTATTTT	CASSLGAGGQTQYF
TRBJ1-1	TRBV5-1	NA	NA	TGCGCCAGCAGCTTGGACCACAGGGTAAAAAGCACTGAAGCTTTCTTT	CASSLDHRVKSTEAFF